This T cell receptor delta chain is from a study of gamma-delta T cells after stem cell transplantation. This clone rates as medium-sized. Additional DNA sequences in this sample encode the identical CDR3. TCRdb called clones anew from the RT-PCR reads with CATT. The profile shows approximately 16,000 delta-chain clones, 9.4% of them singletons. Material: gamma-delta T cells. This clonotype originated in a human donor. It is not recorded whose cells these are; they may come from a transplant donor.

CDR3 loop: CACDKIRTGDINTDKLIF. Written as DNA, the CDR3 is TGTGCCTGTGACAAAATTCGTACTGGGGACATAAACACCGATAAACTCATCTTT. The rearrangement uses TRDV2 and TRDJ1; 7 positions agree with TRDD3. Germline V gives CDR1 GEAIGNYY, CDR2 EKD. The CDR3 runs to 18 residues. Trimming took 2 bases from V and 0 from J; bases not matched to a gene: 14.